The rows below give T cell receptor beta chains drawn from one sample of a study of blood T cell repertoires in COVID-19. TCRdb's table, derived via immunoSEQ multiplex PCR, lists solely in-frame clones and lacks some. Among over 110,000 clones, 80% to 90% were seen once, and the ten largest hold 1.7%. The sample comprised peripheral blood. These receptors all stem from a woman between 45 and 60 years old with acute or convalescent COVID-19. CDR3s include the opening cysteine and the closing phenylalanine or tryptophan. The order of the fields is CDR3 protein, V gene, D gene, CDR3 length. D genes are given only for firm matches.

cdr3_aa: CASSEQGALGNTIYF; v_call: TRBV7-3; d_call: TRBD1; cdr3_length: 15
cdr3_aa: CASSPPGQGGYQPQHF; v_call: TRBV18; d_call: TRBD1; cdr3_length: 16
cdr3_aa: CASRESGGRTGELFF; v_call: TRBV7-3; d_call: TRBD2; cdr3_length: 15
cdr3_aa: CASSSRPGRTGELFF; v_call: TRBV5-1; d_call: NA; cdr3_length: 15
cdr3_aa: CASSLNSHNSPLHF; v_call: TRBV7-9; d_call: NA; cdr3_length: 14
cdr3_aa: CASSEEQALETYEQYF; v_call: TRBV2; d_call: NA; cdr3_length: 16
cdr3_aa: CASNDPGQGNYEQYF; v_call: TRBV19; d_call: TRBD1; cdr3_length: 15
cdr3_aa: CASSEAKDTEAFF; v_call: TRBV10-1; d_call: NA; cdr3_length: 13
cdr3_aa: CATSRGTGQNEKLFF; v_call: TRBV15; d_call: TRBD1; cdr3_length: 15
cdr3_aa: CASSSYGGTGYTGELFF; v_call: TRBV7-3; d_call: TRBD1; cdr3_length: 17
cdr3_aa: CASSLAQGYEQYF; v_call: TRBV11-1; d_call: TRBD1; cdr3_length: 13
cdr3_aa: CAVQTSGSYNEQFF; v_call: TRBV10-3; d_call: TRBD2; cdr3_length: 14
cdr3_aa: CASSAGQGNQPQHF; v_call: TRBV5-8; d_call: TRBD1; cdr3_length: 14
cdr3_aa: CASSPGTGGGYTF; v_call: TRBV12-3/TRBV12-4; d_call: TRBD1; cdr3_length: 13
cdr3_aa: CASSLGGETGRNTEAFF; v_call: TRBV5-1; d_call: TRBD1; cdr3_length: 17
cdr3_aa: CASSLDPGYEQYF; v_call: TRBV27; d_call: NA; cdr3_length: 13
cdr3_aa: CASSSVLAGDNSPLHF; v_call: TRBV28; d_call: NA; cdr3_length: 16
cdr3_aa: CASSPQGRTTYEQYF; v_call: TRBV18; d_call: NA; cdr3_length: 15
cdr3_aa: CASSFWPNGESYNEQFF; v_call: TRBV5-1; d_call: NA; cdr3_length: 17
cdr3_aa: CASSLVYSQETQYF; v_call: TRBV5-6; d_call: NA; cdr3_length: 14
cdr3_aa: CASSFQTLADTEAFF; v_call: TRBV5-1; d_call: NA; cdr3_length: 15
cdr3_aa: CASSSRDSNPYEQYF; v_call: TRBV7-6; d_call: NA; cdr3_length: 15
cdr3_aa: CASGPRGWGRRTEAFF; v_call: TRBV12-5; d_call: NA; cdr3_length: 16
cdr3_aa: CASSSDRMYGYTF; v_call: TRBV7-2; d_call: TRBD1; cdr3_length: 13
cdr3_aa: CASSPPDRVSGYTF; v_call: TRBV18; d_call: TRBD1; cdr3_length: 14
cdr3_aa: CSVGGPTSGNTDTQYF; v_call: TRBV29-1; d_call: TRBD2; cdr3_length: 16
cdr3_aa: CASSQQGSSYNEQFF; v_call: TRBV3-1/TRBV3-2; d_call: NA; cdr3_length: 15
cdr3_aa: CASGTPRDGYTF; v_call: TRBV6-5; d_call: NA; cdr3_length: 12
cdr3_aa: CASSQDQNRPGEQYF; v_call: TRBV4-1; d_call: NA; cdr3_length: 15
cdr3_aa: CASSYERSSYNEQFF; v_call: TRBV6-5; d_call: NA; cdr3_length: 15
cdr3_aa: CASSVQGNTEAFF; v_call: TRBV9; d_call: NA; cdr3_length: 13
cdr3_aa: CASSTWTGGAGETQYF; v_call: TRBV5-4; d_call: TRBD1; cdr3_length: 16
cdr3_aa: CSVGLAGYNEQFF; v_call: TRBV29-1; d_call: TRBD2; cdr3_length: 13
cdr3_aa: CASSLAPSGTSGNNEQFF; v_call: TRBV5-1; d_call: TRBD2; cdr3_length: 18
cdr3_aa: CASSLTGSTGELFF; v_call: TRBV7-7; d_call: NA; cdr3_length: 14
cdr3_aa: CSSRGSGGTGELFF; v_call: TRBV29-1; d_call: TRBD1; cdr3_length: 14
cdr3_aa: CASSTSTASGNTIYF; v_call: TRBV19; d_call: NA; cdr3_length: 15
cdr3_aa: CASSDSRDRNQPQHF; v_call: TRBV2; d_call: TRBD1; cdr3_length: 15
cdr3_aa: CASSAGQGAPYNEQFF; v_call: TRBV11-2; d_call: TRBD1; cdr3_length: 16
cdr3_aa: CASSPGTAGSEKLFF; v_call: TRBV28; d_call: NA; cdr3_length: 15
cdr3_aa: CASNPAGGTPYEQYF; v_call: TRBV6-5; d_call: TRBD2; cdr3_length: 15